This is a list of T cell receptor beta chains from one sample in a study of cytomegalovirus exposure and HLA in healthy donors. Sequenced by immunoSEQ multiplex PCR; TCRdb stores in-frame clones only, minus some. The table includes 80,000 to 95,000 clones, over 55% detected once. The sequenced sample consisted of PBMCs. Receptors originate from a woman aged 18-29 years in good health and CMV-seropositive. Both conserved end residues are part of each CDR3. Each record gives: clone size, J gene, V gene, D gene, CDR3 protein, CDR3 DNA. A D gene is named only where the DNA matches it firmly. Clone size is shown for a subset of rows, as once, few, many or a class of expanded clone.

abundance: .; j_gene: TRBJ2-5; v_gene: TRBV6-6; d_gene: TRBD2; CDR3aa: CASSYAAGETMGTQYF; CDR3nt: TGTGCCAGCAGTTACGCAGCGGGGGAAACCATGGGGACCCAGTACTTC
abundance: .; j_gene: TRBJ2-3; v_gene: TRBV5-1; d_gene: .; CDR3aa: CASSLVEVSTDTQYF; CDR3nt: TGCGCCAGCAGCTTGGTAGAGGTTAGCACAGATACGCAGTATTTT
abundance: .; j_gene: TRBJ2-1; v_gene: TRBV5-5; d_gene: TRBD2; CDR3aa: CASSPRLAGEQFF; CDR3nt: TGTGCCAGCAGCCCGCGGCTAGCGGGCGAGCAGTTCTTC
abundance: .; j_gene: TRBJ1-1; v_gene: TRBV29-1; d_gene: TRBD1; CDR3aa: CSVRDRAANTEAFF; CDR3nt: TGCAGCGTCCGTGACAGGGCGGCGAACACTGAAGCTTTCTTT
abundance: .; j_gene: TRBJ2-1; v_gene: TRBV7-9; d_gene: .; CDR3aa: CASSLGAGLYNEQFF; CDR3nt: TGTGCCAGCAGCTTAGGGGCAGGCCTCTACAATGAGCAGTTCTTC
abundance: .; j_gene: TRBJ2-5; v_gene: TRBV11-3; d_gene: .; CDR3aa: CASSLDGGRETQYF; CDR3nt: TGTGCCAGCAGCTTAGATGGGGGCCGGGAGACCCAGTACTTC
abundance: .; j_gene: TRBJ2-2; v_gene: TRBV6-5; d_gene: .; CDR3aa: CASSGGQGTGELFF; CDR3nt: TGTGCCAGCAGCGGGGGGCAGGGCACCGGGGAGCTGTTTTTT
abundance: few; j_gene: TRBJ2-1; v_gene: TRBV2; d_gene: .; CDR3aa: CASSARGNEQFF; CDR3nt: TGTGCCAGCAGTGCACGAGGGAATGAGCAGTTCTTC
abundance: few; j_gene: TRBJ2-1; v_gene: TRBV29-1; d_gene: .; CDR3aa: CSADYEQFF; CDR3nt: TGCAGCGCTGACTATGAGCAGTTCTTC
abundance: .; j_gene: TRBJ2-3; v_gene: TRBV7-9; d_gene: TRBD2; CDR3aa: CASSLVLAGEGDTQYF; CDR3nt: TGTGCCAGCAGCTTAGTACTAGCGGGAGAAGGAGATACGCAGTATTTT
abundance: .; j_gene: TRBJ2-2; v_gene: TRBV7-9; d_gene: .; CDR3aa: CASSSRQLRPNTGELFF; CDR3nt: TGTGCCAGCAGCTCTAGACAGCTCCGCCCGAACACCGGGGAGCTGTTTTTT
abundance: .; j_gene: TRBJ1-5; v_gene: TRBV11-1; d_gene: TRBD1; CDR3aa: CASSSGQGGQPQHF; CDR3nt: TGTGCCAGCAGCTCGGGACAGGGGGGTCAGCCCCAGCATTTT
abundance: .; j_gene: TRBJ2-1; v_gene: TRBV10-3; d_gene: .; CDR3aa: CAISEDREYNEQFF; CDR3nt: TGTGCCATCAGTGAGGACCGGGAATACAATGAGCAGTTCTTC
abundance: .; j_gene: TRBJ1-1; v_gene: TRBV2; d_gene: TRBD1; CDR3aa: CASSEPGQGRAFF; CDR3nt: TGTGCCAGCAGTGAACCGGGACAGGGTAGAGCTTTCTTT
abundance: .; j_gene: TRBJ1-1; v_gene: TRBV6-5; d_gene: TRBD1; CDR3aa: CASQGQLNTEAFF; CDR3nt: TGTGCCAGCCAGGGACAGTTGAACACTGAAGCTTTCTTT
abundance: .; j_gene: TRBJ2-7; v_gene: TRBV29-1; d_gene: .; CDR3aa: CSVDGGDSYEQYF; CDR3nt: TGCAGCGTTGACGGCGGGGACTCCTACGAGCAGTACTTC
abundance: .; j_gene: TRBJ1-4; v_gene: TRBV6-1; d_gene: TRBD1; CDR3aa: CASSGDRGYNEKLFF; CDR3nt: TGTGCCAGCAGTGGAGACAGGGGTTATAATGAAAAACTGTTTTTT
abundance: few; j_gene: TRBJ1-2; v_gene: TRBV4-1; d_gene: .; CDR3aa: CASSQDPTNYGYTF; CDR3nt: TGCGCCAGCAGCCAAGACCCCACTAACTATGGCTACACCTTC
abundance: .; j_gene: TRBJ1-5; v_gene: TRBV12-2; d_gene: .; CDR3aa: CASPGSNQPQHF; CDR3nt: TGTGCAAGTCCCGGTTCTAATCAGCCCCAGCATTTT
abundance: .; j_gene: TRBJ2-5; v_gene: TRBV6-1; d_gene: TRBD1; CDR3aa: CASSAGTGFGETQYF; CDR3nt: TGTGCCAGCAGTGCCGGGACAGGGTTCGGAGAGACCCAGTACTTC
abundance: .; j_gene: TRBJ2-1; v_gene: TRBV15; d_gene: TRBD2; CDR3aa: CATSSGGRERNEQFF; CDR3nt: TGTGCCACCAGCAGTGGGGGGAGGGAACGGAATGAGCAGTTCTTC
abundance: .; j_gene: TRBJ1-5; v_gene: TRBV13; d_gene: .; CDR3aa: CASSLWGPNQPQHF; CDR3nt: TGTGCCAGCAGCTTATGGGGCCCCAATCAGCCCCAGCATTTT
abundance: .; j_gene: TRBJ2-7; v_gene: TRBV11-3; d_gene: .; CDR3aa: CASSLGGPSALSYEQYF; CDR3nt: TGTGCCAGCAGCTTAGGCGGTCCTAGCGCCTTGAGTTACGAGCAGTACTTC
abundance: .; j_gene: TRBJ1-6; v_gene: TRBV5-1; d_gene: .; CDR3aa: CASSLGGPGPLHF; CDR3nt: TGCGCCAGCAGCTTGGGGGGCCCTGGGCCCCTCCACTTT
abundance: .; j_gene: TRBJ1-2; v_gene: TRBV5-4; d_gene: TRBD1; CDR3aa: CASSPEGAGPYGYTF; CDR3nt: TGTGCCAGCAGCCCGGAGGGGGCGGGACCCTATGGCTACACCTTC
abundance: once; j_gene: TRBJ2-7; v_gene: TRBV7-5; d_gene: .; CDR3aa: CARSLVRVAGTSYEQYF; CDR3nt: TGTGCCAGAAGCTTAGTAAGAGTAGCGGGGACCTCCTACGAGCAGTACTTC
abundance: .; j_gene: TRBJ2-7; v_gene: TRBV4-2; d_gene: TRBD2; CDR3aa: CASSPWGLAGAYEQYF; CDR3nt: TGTGCCAGCAGTCCGTGGGGACTAGCGGGAGCCTACGAGCAGTACTTC
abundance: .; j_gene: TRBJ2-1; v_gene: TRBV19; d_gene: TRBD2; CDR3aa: CASRETSGYNEQFF; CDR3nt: TGTGCCAGTCGGGAGACTAGCGGTTACAATGAGCAGTTCTTC
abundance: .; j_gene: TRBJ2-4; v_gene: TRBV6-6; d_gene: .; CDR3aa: CASSYLPENIQYF; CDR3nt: TGTGCCAGCAGTTACTTGCCAGAAAACATTCAGTACTTC
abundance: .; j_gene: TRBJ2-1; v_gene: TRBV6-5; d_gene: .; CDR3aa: CASSDSEADEQFF; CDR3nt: TGTGCCAGCAGTGACTCGGAGGCGGATGAGCAGTTCTTC
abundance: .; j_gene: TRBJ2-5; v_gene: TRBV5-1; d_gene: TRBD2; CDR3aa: CASSFMGGYQETQYF; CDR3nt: TGCGCCAGCAGCTTCATGGGAGGGTACCAAGAGACCCAGTACTTC
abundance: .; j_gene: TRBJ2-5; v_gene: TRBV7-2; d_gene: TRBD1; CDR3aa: CASSLGGQGPRETQYF; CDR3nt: TGTGCCAGCAGCTTAGGAGGACAGGGGCCGAGAGAGACCCAGTACTTC
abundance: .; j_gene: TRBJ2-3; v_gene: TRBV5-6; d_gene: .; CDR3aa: CASSLIHSTTQYF; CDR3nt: TGTGCCAGCAGCTTGATTCACTCAACTACGCAGTATTTT
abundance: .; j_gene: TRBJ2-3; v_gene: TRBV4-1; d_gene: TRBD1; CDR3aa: CASSVTGGGTDTQYF; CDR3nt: TGCGCCAGCAGCGTCACAGGGGGAGGCACAGATACGCAGTATTTT
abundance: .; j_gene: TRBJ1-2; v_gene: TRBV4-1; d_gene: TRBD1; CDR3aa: CASSQRRGDRGLGYTF; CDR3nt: TGCGCCAGCAGCCAACGCCGGGGGGACAGGGGGCTAGGCTACACCTTC
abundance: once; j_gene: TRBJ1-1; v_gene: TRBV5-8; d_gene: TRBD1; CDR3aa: CASSRRQGSTEAFF; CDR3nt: TGTGCCAGCAGCCGCAGACAGGGGAGCACTGAAGCTTTCTTT
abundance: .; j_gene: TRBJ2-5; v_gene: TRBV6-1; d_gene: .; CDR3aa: CASSESGGETQYF; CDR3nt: TGTGCCAGCAGTGAATCTGGGGGGGAGACCCAGTACTTC
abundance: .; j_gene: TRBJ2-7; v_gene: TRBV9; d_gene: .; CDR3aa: CASNRLGGDEQYF; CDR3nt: TGTGCCAGCAACCGTCTGGGGGGTGACGAGCAGTACTTC
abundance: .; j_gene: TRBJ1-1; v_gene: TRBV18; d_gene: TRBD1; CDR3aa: CASSPGQDLGTEAFF; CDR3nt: TGTGCCAGCTCACCTGGACAGGACCTTGGCACTGAAGCTTTCTTT
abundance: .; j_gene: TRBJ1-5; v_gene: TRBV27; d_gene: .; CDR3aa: CASSPVLSSNQPQHF; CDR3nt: TGTGCCAGCAGCCCGGTCCTTTCTAGCAATCAGCCCCAGCATTTT
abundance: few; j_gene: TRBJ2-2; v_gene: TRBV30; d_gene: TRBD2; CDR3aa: CAWRQIGGTGELFF; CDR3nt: TGTGCCTGGAGGCAGATCGGGGGGACCGGGGAGCTGTTTTTT
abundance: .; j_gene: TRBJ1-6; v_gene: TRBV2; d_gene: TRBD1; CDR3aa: CASSGQGNSPLHF; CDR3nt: TGTGCCAGCAGTGGACAGGGAAATTCACCCCTCCACTTT
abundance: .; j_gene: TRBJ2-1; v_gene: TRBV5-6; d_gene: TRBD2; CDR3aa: CASSFGTSRFNEQFF; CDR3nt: TGTGCCAGCAGCTTTGGGACTAGCAGATTCAATGAGCAGTTCTTC
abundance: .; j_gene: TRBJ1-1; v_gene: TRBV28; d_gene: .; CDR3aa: CASTLGGTEAFF; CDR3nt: TGTGCCAGCACCCTAGGGGGCACTGAAGCTTTCTTT
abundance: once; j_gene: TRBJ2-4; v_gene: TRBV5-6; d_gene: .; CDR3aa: CASSPSSAVTAKNIQYF; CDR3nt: TGTGCCAGCAGCCCCAGCAGTGCGGTGACGGCCAAAAACATTCAGTACTTC
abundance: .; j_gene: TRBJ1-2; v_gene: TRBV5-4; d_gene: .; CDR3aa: CASSSGQRPNYGYTF; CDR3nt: TGTGCCAGCAGCTCCGGACAGCGACCGAACTATGGCTACACCTTC
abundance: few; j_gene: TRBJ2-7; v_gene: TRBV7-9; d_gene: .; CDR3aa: CASSLFGVQYF; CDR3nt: TGTGCCAGCAGCCTTTTCGGAGTGCAGTACTTC
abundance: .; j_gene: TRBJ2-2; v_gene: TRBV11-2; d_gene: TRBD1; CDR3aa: CASSEQGVIGELFF; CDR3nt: TGTGCCAGCAGCGAACAGGGGGTTATCGGGGAGCTGTTTTTT
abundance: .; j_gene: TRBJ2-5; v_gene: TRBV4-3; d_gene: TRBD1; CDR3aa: CASSRGTGTLIGETQYF; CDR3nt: TGCGCCAGCAGCAGAGGGACAGGAACCTTAATCGGGGAGACCCAGTACTTC
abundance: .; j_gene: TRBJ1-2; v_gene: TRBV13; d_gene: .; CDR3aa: CASSLVSGKGGYTF; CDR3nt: TGTGCCAGCAGCTTAGTCTCCGGGAAAGGGGGCTACACCTTC
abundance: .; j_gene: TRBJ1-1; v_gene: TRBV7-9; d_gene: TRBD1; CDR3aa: CASSLPTQGGTEAFF; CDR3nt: TGTGCCAGCAGCTTACCGACACAGGGGGGCACTGAAGCTTTCTTT
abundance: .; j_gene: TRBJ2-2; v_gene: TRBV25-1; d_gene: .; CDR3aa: CASSEPNCADTNTGELFF; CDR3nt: TGTGCCAGCAGTGAACCGAATTGCGCCGACACGAACACCGGGGAGCTGTTTTTT
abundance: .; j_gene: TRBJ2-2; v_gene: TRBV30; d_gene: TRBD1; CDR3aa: CAWSPGTGNTGELFF; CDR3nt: TGTGCCTGGAGTCCCGGGACAGGGAACACCGGGGAGCTGTTTTTT